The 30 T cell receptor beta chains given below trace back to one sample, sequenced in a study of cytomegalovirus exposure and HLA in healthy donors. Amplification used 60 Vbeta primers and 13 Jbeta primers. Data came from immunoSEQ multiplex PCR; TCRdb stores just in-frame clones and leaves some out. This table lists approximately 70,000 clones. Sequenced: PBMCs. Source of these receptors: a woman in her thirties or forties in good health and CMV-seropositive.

This CDR3 is CASRATTAGADTQYF. CDR3 in DNA: TGTGCCAGTAGAGCAACCACCGCGGGAGCAGATACGCAGTATTTT. The chain is built from TRBV19 and TRBJ2-3, with 7 bases fitting TRBD2. The germline V gene encodes CDR1 LNHDA and CDR2 SQIVND (reference sequence). The J segment lost 4 bases and the V segment lost 6 bases, leaving 10 bases of the junction unmatched. This CDR3 has 15 residues. Complete variable domain (other parts from reference TRBV19 and TRBJ2-3): DGGITQSPKYLFRKEGQNVTLSCEQNLNHDAMYWYRQDPGQGLRLIYYSQIVNDFQKGDIAEGYSVSREKKESFPLTVTSAQKNPTAFYLCASRATTAGADTQYFGPGTRLTVL.

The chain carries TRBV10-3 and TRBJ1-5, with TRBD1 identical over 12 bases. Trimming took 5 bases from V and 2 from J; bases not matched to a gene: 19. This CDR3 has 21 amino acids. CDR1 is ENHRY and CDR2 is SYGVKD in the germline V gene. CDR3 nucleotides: TGTGCCATCAGTTCCTCTGGGGGGGGACAGGGGGCGTCTCTCCGCAATCAGCCCCAGCATTTT. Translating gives CAISSSGGGQGASLRNQPQHF.

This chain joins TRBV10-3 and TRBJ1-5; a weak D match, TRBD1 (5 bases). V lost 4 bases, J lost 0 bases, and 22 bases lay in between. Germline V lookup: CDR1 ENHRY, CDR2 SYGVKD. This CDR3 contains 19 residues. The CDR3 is CAISVLRGSKRTSNQPQHF. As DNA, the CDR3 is TGTGCCATCAGTGTGCTGCGGGGGTCGAAAAGGACTAGCAATCAGCCCCAGCATTTT.

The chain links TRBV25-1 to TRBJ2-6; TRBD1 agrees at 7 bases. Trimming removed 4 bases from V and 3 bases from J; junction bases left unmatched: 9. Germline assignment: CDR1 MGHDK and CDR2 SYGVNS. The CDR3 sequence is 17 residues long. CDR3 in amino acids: CASSGTQGIGGANVLTF. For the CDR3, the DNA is TGTGCCAGCAGTGGAACACAGGGGATAGGTGGGGCCAACGTCCTGACTTTC.

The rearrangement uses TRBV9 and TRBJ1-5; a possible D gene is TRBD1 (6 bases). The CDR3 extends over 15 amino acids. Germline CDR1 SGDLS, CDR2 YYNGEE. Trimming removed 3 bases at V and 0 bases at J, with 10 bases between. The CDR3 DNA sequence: TGTGCCAGCAGCGGACAGGCGGATAGCAATCAGCCCCAGCATTTT. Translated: CASSGQADSNQPQHF.

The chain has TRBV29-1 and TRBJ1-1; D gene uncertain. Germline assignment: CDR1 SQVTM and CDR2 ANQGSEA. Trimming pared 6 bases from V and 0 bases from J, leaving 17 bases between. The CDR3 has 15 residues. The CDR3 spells CSVAPGWAMNTEAFF. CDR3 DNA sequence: TGCAGCGTGGCTCCGGGATGGGCGATGAACACTGAAGCTTTCTTT.

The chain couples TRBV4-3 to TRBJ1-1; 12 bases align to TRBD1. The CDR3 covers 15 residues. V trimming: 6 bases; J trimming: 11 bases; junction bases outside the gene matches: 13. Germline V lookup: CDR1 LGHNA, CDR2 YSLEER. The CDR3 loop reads CASSRAGQGARAAFF. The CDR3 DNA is TGCGCCAGCAGTCGAGCGGGACAGGGGGCGCGCGCCGCTTTCTTT.

The CDR3 is CASSLQGLGDEQYF. The CDR3 coding sequence is TGTGCCAGCAGCCTACAGGGATTGGGCGACGAGCAGTACTTC. V is TRBV7-8 and J is TRBJ2-7; TRBD1 is a possible D gene (6 bases). Germline V gives CDR1 SGHVS, CDR2 FQNEAQ. This CDR3 is 14 amino acids long. With 5 bases removed from V and 5 bases from J, the gap between germline ends came to 16 bases.

The CDR3: CASSLAGYSQETQYF. CDR3 DNA: TGCGCCAGCAGCTTGGCAGGGTATTCCCAAGAGACCCAGTACTTC. This chain links TRBV5-1 with TRBJ2-5; weak D call: TRBD1 (5 bases). V lost 0 bases and J lost 1, with 10 bases in between. Germline V gene lookup returns CDR1 SGHRS and CDR2 YFSETQ. This CDR3 has 15 residues.

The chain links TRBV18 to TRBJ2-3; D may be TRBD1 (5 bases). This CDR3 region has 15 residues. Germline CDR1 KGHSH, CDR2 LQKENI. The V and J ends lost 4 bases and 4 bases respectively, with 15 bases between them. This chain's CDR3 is CASSQEVQGSDTQYF. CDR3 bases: TGTGCCAGCTCACAAGAGGTCCAGGGTTCAGATACGCAGTATTTT.

In DNA form, the CDR3 reads TGTGCCACCAGCAGAGGGAGTACTAACTATGGCTACACCTTC. Protein sequence: CATSRGSTNYGYTF. The V call is TRBV15, the J call TRBJ1-2; D not certain. Germline assignment: CDR1 LNHNV and CDR2 YYDKDF (reference sequence). V was shortened by 1 base and J by 0 bases, with 6 bases between the two germline ends. This CDR3 contains 14 residues. Filled out from reference TRBV15 and TRBJ1-2, the complete variable domain reads DAMVIQNPRYQVTQFGKPVTLSCSQTLNHNVMYWYQQKSSQAPKLLFHYYDKDFNNEADTPDNFQSRRPNTSFCFLDIRSPGLGDTAMYLCATSRGSTNYGYTFGSGTRLTVV.

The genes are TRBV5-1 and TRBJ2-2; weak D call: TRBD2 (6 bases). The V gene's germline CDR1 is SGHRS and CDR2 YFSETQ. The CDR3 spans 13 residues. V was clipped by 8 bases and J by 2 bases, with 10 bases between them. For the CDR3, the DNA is TGCGCCAGTATGCGGGGAAACACCGGGGAGCTGTTTTTT. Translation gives CASMRGNTGELFF.

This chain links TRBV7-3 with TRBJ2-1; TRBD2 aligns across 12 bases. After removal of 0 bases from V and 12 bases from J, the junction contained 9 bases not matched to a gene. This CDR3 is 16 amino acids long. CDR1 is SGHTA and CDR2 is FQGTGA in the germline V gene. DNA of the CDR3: TGTGCCAGCAGCTTAACGGGAGGACTAGCGGGATCTGCGCAGTTCTTC. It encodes CASSLTGGLAGSAQFF.

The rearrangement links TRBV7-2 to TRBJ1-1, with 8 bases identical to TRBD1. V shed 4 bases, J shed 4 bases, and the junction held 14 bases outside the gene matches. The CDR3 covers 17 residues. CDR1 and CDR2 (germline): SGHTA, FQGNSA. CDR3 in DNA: TGTGCCAGCAGCTCCAATCCAGGGGGCGTCGGAAGCACTGAAGCTTTCTTT. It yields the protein CASSSNPGGVGSTEAFF.

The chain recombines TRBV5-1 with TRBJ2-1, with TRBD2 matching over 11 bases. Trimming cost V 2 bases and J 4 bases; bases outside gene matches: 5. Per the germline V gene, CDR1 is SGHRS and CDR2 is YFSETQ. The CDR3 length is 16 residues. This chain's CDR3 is CASSFTSGGSYNEQFF. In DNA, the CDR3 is TGCGCCAGCAGCTTCACTAGCGGGGGCTCATACAATGAGCAGTTCTTC.

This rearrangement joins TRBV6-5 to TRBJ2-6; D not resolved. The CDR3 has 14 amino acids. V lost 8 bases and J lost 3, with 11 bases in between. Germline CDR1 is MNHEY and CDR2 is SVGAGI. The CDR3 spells CASQAPLGANVLTF. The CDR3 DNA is TGTGCCAGCCAAGCTCCTCTTGGGGCCAACGTCCTGACTTTC.

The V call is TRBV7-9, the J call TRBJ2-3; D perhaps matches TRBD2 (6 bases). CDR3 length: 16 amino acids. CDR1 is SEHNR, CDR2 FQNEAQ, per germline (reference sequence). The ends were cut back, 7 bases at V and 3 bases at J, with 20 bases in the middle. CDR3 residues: CASTPLGLASTDTQYF. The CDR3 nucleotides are TGTGCCAGCACCCCTCTTGGCCTAGCGTCAACAGATACGCAGTATTTT.

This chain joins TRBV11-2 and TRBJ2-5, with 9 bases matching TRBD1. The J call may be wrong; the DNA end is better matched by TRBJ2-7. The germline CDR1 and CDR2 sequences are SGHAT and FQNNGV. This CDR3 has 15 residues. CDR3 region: CASSLAGTGLFEQYF. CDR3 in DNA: TGTGCCAGCAGCTTAGCCGGGACAGGGTTATTCGAGCAGTACTTC.

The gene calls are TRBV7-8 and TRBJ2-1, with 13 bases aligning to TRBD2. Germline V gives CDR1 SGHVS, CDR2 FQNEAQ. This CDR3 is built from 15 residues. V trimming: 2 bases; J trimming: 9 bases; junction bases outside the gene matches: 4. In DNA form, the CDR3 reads TGTGCCAGCAGCTTAACACTAGCGGGAGGGCTTGAGCAGTTCTTC. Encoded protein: CASSLTLAGGLEQFF.

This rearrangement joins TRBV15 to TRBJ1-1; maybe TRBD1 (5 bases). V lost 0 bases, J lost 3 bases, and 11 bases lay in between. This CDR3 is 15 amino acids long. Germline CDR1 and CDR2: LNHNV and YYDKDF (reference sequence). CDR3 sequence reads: CATSRDLGGDTEAFF. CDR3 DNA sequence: TGTGCCACCAGCAGAGACCTGGGGGGGGACACTGAAGCTTTCTTT.

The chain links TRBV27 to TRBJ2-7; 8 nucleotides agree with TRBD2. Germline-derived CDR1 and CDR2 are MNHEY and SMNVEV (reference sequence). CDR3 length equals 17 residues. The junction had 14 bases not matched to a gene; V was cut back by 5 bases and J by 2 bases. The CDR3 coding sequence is TGTGCCAGCAGTCTCTCTTTGGAAGACGGGGGGGCCTACGAGCAGTACTTC. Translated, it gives CASSLSLEDGGAYEQYF.

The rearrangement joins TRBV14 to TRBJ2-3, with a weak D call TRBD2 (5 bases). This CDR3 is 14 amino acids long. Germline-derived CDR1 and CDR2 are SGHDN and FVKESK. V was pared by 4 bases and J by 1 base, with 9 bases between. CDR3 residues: CASSRLLGTDTQYF. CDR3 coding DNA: TGTGCCAGCAGCCGACTATTGGGCACAGATACGCAGTATTTT.

CDR3: CASSPRIALSYEQYF. In nucleotides, the CDR3 is TGTGCCAGCAGCCCTCGTATAGCCCTTTCTTACGAGCAGTACTTC. This chain connects TRBV11-2 to TRBJ2-7; D unclear. The CDR3 covers 15 residues. The V gene's germline CDR1 is SGHAT and CDR2 FQNNGV. Trimming left V 5 bases short and J 4 bases short, with 18 bases between.

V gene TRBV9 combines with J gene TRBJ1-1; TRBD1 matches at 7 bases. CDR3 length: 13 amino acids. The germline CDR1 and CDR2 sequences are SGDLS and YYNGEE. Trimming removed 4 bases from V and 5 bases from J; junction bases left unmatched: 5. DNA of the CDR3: TGTGCCAGCAGCAAATTACAGGGGACTGAAGCTTTCTTT. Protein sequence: CASSKLQGTEAFF.

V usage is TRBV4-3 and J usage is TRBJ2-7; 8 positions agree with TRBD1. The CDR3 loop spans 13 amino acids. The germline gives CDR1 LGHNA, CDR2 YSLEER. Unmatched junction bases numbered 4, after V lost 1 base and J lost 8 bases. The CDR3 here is CASSQGPGGQQYF. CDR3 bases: TGCGCCAGCAGCCAAGGGCCAGGGGGCCAGCAGTACTTC.

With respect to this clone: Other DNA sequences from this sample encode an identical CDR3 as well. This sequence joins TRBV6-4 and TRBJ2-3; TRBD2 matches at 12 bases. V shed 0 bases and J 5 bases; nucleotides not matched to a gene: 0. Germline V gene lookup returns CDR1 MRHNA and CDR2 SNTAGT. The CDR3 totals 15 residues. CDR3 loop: CASSDSTSGGDTQYF. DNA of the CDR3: TGTGCCAGCAGTGACTCGACTAGCGGGGGAGATACGCAGTATTTT.

CDR3: CSGRGGYGYTF. The CDR3, as DNA: TGCAGTGGGAGAGGGGGTTATGGCTACACCTTC. The chain links TRBV20-1 to TRBJ1-2; a possible D gene is TRBD1 (6 bases). V shed 7 bases and J shed 5 bases, with 11 bases lying between them. The CDR3 has 11 residues. Germline V CDR1 and CDR2: DFQATT, SNEGSKA (reference sequence).

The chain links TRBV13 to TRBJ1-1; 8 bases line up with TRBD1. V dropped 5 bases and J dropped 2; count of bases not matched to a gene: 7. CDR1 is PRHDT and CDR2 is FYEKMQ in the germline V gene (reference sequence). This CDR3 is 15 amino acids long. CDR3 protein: CASSPYTGGNTEAFF. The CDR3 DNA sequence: TGTGCCAGCAGCCCCTATACAGGGGGTAACACTGAAGCTTTCTTT.

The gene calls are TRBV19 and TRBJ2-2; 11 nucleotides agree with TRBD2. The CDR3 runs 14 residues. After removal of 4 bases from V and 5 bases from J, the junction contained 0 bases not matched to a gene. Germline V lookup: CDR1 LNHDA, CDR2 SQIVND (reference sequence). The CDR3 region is CASSRTSGTGELFF. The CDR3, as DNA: TGTGCCAGTAGTAGGACTAGCGGGACCGGGGAGCTGTTTTTT.

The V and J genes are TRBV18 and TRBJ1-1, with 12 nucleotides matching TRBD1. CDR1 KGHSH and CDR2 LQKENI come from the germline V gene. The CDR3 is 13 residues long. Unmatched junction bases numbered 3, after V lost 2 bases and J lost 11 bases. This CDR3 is CASSPGTGGWAFF. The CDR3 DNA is TGTGCCAGCTCACCAGGGACAGGGGGCTGGGCTTTCTTT.